This T cell receptor (beta chain) appears in the sequencing data of a study of sequential checkpoint blockade in melanoma. Sequenced by immunoSEQ multiplex PCR; TCRdb stores in-frame clones only, minus some. The table lists roughly 950 clones, less than 30% of them singletons. This clone was counted only a few times. Looked up from germline, CDR1 is MNHGY and CDR2 is SAAAGT. The CDR3 sequence is 14 residues long. V was clipped by 7 bases and J by 5 bases, with 17 bases between them. Regarding treatment: randomized to nivolumab then ipilimumab (arm A) or the reverse (arm B). Patients had received no earlier DNA-damaging chemotherapy.

This rearrangement joins TRBV6-8 to TRBJ2-5, with a possible D match to TRBD1 (6 bases). The TCR sequence derives from a human donor with melanoma. The specimen was tumor tissue (inferred from file names), collected from a patient given nivolumab and ipilimumab in sequence. This CDR3 reads CASTLRQDWETQYF. CDR3 bases: TGTGCCAGCACCCTAAGACAGGACTGGGAGACCCAGTACTTC.